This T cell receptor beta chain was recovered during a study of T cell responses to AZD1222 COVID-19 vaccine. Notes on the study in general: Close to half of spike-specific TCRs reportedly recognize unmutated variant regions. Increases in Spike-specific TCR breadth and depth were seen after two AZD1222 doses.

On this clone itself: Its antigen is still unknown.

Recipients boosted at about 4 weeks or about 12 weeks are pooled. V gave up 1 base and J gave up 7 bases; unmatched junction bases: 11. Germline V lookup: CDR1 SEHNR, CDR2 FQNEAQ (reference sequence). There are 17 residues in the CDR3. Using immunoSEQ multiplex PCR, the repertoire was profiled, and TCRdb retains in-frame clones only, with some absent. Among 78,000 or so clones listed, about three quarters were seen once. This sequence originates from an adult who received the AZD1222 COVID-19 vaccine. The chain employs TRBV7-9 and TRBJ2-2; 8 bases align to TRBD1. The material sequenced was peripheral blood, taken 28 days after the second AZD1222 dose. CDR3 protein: CASSLDPGQGWSGELFF. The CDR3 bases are TGTGCCAGCAGCTTAGATCCTGGACAGGGATGGAGCGGGGAGCTGTTTTTT.